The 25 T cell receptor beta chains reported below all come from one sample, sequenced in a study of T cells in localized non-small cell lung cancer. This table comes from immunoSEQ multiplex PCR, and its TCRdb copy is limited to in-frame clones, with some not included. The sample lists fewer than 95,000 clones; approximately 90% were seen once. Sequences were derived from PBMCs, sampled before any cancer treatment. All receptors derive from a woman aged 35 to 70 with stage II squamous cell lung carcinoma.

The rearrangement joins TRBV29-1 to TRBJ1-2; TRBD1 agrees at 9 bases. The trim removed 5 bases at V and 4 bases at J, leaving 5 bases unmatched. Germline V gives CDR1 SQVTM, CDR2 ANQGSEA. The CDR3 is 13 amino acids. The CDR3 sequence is CSVPGQGIYGYTF. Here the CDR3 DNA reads TGCAGCGTTCCGGGACAGGGAATCTATGGCTACACCTTC.

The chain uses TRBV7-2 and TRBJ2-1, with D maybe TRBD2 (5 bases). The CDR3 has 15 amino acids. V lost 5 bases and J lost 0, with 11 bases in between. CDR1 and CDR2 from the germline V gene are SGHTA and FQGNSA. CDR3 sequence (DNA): TGTGCCAGCAGCCCCGGCGGGTCCTCCTACAATGAGCAGTTCTTC. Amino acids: CASSPGGSSYNEQFF.

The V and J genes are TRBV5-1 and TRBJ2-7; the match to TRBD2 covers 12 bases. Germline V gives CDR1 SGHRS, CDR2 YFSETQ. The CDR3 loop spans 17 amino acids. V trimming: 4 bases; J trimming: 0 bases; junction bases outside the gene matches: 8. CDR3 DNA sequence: TGCGCCAGCAGCCTCGGGCTAGCGGGAGGGGTCTCCTACGAGCAGTACTTC. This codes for CASSLGLAGGVSYEQYF.

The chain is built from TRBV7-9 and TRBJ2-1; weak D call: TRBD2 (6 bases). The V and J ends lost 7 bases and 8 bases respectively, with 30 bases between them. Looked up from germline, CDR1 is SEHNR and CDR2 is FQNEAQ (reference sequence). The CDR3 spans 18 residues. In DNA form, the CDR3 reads TGTGCCAGCAACCAAAGGTCGGTGGGGGGTAACCCTAGACATGAGCAGTTCTTC. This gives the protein CASNQRSVGGNPRHEQFF.

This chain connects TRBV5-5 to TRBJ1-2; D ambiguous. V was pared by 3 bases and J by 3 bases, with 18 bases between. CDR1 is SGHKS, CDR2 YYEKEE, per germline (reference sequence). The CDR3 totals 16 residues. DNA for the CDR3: TGTGCCAGCAGCTCACACTCGGACGGACCTTACTATGGCTACACCTTC. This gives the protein CASSSHSDGPYYGYTF.

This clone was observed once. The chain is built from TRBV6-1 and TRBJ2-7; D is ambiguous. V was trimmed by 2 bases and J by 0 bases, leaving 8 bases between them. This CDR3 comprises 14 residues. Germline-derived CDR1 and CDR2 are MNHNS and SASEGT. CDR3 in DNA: TGTGCCAGCAGTGAAACAGCCGCCTCCTACGAGCAGTACTTC. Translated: CASSETAASYEQYF.

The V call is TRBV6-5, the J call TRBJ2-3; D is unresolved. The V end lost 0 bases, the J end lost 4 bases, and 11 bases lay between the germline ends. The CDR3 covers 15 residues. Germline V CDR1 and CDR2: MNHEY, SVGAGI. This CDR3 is CASSYSGSRSDTQYF. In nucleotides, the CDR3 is TGTGCCAGCAGTTACTCTGGGTCCCGATCAGATACGCAGTATTTT.

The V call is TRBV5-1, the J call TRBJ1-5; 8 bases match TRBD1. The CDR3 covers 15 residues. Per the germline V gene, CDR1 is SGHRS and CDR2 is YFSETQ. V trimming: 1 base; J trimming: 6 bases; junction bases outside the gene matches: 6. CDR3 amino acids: CASSLIPGGAQPQHF. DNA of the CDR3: TGCGCCAGCAGCTTGATCCCAGGGGGCGCTCAGCCCCAGCATTTT.

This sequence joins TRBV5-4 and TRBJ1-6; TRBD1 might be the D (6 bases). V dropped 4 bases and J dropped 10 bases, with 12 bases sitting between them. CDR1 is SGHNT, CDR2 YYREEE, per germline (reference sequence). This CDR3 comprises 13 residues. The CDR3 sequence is CASSRTVRSPLHF. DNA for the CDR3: TGTGCCAGCAGCCGGACAGTTAGATCACCCCTCCACTTT.

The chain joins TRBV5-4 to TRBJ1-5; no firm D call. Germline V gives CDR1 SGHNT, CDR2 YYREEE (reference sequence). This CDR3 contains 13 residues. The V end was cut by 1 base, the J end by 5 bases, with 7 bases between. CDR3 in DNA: TGTGCCAGCAGCTTGTTGCCTGATCAGCCCCAGCATTTT. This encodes CASSLLPDQPQHF.

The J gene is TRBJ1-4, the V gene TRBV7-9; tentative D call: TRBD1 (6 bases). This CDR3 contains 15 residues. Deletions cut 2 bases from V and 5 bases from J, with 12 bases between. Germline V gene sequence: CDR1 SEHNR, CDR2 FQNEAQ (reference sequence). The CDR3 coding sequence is TGTGCCAGCAGCTTATCGACAGGCTACAATGAAAAACTGTTTTTT. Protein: CASSLSTGYNEKLFF.

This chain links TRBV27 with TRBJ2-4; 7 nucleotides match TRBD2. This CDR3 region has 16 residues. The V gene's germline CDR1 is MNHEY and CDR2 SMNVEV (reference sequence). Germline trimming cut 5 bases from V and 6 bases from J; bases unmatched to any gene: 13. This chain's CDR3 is CASSTRPAGLGNIQYF. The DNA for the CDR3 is TGTGCCAGCAGTACCCGCCCAGCGGGGTTGGGAAACATTCAGTACTTC.

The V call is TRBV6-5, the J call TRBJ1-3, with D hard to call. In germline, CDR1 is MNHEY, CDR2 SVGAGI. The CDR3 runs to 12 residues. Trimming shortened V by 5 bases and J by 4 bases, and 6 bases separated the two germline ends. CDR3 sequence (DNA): TGTGCCAGCAGTGATATAGGAAACACCATATATTTT. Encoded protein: CASSDIGNTIYF.

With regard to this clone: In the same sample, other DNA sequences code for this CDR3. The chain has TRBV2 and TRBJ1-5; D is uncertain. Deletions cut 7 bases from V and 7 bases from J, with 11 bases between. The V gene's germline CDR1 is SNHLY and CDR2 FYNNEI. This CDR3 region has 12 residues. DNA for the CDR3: TGTGCCAGCACATTGGGAAACCAGCCCCAGCATTTT. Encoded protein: CASTLGNQPQHF.

As DNA, the CDR3 is TGTGCCAGCAGCTCAGATCGGGGTACCCTCTCCTACGAGCAGTACTTC. Translating gives CASSSDRGTLSYEQYF. The chain combines TRBV5-6 with TRBJ2-7, with D maybe TRBD2 (5 bases). The CDR3 spans 16 residues. The V gene lost 3 bases and the J gene lost 0 bases, with 16 bases spanning the gap. Germline V gene data show CDR1 as SGHDT and CDR2 as YYEEEE.

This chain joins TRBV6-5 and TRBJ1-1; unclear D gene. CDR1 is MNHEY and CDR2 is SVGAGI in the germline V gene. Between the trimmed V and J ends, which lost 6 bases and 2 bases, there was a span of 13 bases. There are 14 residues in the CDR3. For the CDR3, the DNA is TGTGCCAGCAGCTTGGGTATCCAAAACACTGAAGCTTTCTTT. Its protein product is CASSLGIQNTEAFF.

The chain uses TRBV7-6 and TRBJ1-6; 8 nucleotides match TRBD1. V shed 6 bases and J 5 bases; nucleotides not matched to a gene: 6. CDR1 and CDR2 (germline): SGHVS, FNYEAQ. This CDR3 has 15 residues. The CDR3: CASSAGTGDNSPLHF. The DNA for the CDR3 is TGTGCCAGCAGTGCCGGGACAGGCGATAATTCACCCCTCCACTTT.

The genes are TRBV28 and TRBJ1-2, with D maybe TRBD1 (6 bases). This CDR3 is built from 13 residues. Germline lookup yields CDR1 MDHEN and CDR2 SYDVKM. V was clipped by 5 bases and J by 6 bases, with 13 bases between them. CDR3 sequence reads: CASSPGQSHGYTF. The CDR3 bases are TGTGCCAGCAGTCCTGGACAGTCTCATGGCTACACCTTC.

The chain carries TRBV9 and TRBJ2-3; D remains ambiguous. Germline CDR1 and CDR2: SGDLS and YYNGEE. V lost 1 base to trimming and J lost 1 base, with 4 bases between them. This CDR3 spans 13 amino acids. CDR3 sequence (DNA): TGTGCCAGCAGCGTACGGCGCACAGATACGCAGTATTTT. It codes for CASSVRRTDTQYF.

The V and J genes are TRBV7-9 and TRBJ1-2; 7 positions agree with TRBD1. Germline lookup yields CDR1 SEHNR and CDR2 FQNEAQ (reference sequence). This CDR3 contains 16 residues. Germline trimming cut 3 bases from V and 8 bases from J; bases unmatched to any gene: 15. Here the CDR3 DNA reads TGTGCCAGCAGCTTTCTATGGACAGGTTCTTTAGGGGGCTACACCTTC. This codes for CASSFLWTGSLGGYTF.

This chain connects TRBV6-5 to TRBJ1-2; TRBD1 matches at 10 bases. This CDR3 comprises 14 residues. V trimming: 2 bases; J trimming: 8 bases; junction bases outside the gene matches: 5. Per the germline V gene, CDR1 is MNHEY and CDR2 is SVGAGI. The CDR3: CASSYGDRGEGYTF. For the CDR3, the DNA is TGTGCCAGCAGTTACGGGGACAGGGGTGAGGGCTACACCTTC.

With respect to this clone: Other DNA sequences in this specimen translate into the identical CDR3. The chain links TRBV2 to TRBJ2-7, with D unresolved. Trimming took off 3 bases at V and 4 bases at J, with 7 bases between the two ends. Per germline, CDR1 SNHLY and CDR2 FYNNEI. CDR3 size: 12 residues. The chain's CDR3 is CASSEAAYEQYF. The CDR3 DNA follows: TGTGCCAGCAGTGAGGCAGCATACGAGCAGTACTTC.

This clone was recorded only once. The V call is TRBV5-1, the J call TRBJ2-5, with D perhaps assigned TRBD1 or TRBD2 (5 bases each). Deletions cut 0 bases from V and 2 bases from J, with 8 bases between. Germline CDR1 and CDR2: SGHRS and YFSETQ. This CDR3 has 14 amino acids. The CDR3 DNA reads TGCGCCAGCAGCTTGGAGTGGGGGCAAGAGACCCAGTACTTC. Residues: CASSLEWGQETQYF.

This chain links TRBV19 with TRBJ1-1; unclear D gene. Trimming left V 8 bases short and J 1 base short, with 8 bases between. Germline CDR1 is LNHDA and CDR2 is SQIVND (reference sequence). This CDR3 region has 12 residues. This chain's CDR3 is CASGAQNTEAFF. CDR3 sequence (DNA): TGTGCCAGTGGCGCCCAGAACACTGAAGCTTTCTTT.

The CDR3 nucleotides are TGTGCCAGCAGCTTGGCGGGAGGGATCTCCTACGAGCAGTACTTC. Translation: CASSLAGGISYEQYF. The chain joins TRBV5-4 to TRBJ2-7; the match to TRBD2 covers 8 bases. The germline V gene has CDR1 SGHNT and CDR2 YYREEE (reference sequence). Trimming at V came to 0 bases and at J to 0 bases, leaving 2 bases not matched to a gene. The CDR3 loop spans 15 amino acids.